Listed below are T cell receptor beta chains from one sample, sequenced in a study of blood T cell repertoires in COVID-19. Assay: immunoSEQ multiplex PCR; the TCRdb copy retains only in-frame clones and omits some. Among about 45,000 clones listed, 75% to 85% were seen once. Sequencing was carried out using peripheral blood. These TCRs come from a man of 80 years or more in a cohort sampled during active COVID-19. Both conserved end residues are part of each CDR3. D genes are given only for firm matches. Not all rows give a size; the values are once, few, many and, for expanded clones, a class.

V gene,clone size,D gene,J gene,CDR3 DNA,CDR3 protein
TRBV5-6,-,TRBD1,TRBJ2-7,TGTGCCAGCAGCTTGGGAGGGACAGGGTGGTCCTACGAGCAGTACTTC,CASSLGGTGWSYEQYF
TRBV18,-,TRBD2,TRBJ2-1,TGTGCCAGCTCACCACTTGCTAGCGGCAGCTCCTACAATGAGCAGTTCTTC,CASSPLASGSSYNEQFF
TRBV2,-,-,TRBJ2-7,TGTGCCAGCATCGTTAGCGCGAGCTCCTACGAGCAGTACTTC,CASIVSASSYEQYF
TRBV30,-,TRBD1,TRBJ1-4,TGTGCCTGGAGTGTACAGGGGAGGAATGAAAAACTGTTTTTT,CAWSVQGRNEKLFF
TRBV4-1,-,TRBD2,TRBJ2-5,TGCGCCAGCAGCCCTGGGACTATCCCCGAGACCCAGTACTTC,CASSPGTIPETQYF
TRBV30,-,-,TRBJ2-3,TGTGCCTGGAGACCCCCCGGGAGCACAGATACGCAGTATTTT,CAWRPPGSTDTQYF
TRBV11-2,-,TRBD1,TRBJ2-7,TGTGCCAGCAGCTTAGGCCTACCGGGACAGGGGGCATACGAGCAGTACTTC,CASSLGLPGQGAYEQYF
TRBV7-3,-,-,TRBJ1-2,TGTGCCAGCAGCTTAAGTATCCAGGGGCACGTCACCTTC,CASSLSIQGHVTF
TRBV5-1,-,-,TRBJ2-5,TGCGCCAGCAGCTCCCGAAGGGGGAGTAAAGAGACCCAGTACTTC,CASSSRRGSKETQYF
TRBV11-3,-,TRBD2,TRBJ2-1,TGTGCCAGCAGCACAGGGCGGGAGGCTAGACAGTTCTTC,CASSTGREARQFF
TRBV30,-,-,TRBJ2-7,TGTGCCCGATCAAGCGGGTTGTTCTCCTACGAGCAGTACTTC,CARSSGLFSYEQYF
TRBV9,-,TRBD2,TRBJ2-7,TGTGCCAGCAGCGGCGGACTAGCGGGAACCTACGAGCAGTACTTC,CASSGGLAGTYEQYF
TRBV2,-,TRBD1,TRBJ2-7,TGTGCCAGTAACGAACAGGGGGCCTACGAGCAGTACTTC,CASNEQGAYEQYF
TRBV5-4,-,TRBD1,TRBJ1-2,TGTGCCAGCAGTCAGAAACTACCGGGACAGGGGGCGGATGGCTACACCTTC,CASSQKLPGQGADGYTF
TRBV7-9,few,TRBD2,TRBJ2-2,TGTGCCAGCAGCTTCGGACTAGCGGGAGTGGGAACCGGGGAGCTGTTTTTT,CASSFGLAGVGTGELFF
TRBV5-1,-,TRBD1,TRBJ1-6,TGCGCCAGCAGCTTGTCCACGACAGGGGCCCCAAACTCACCCCTCCACTTT,CASSLSTTGAPNSPLHF
TRBV3-1/TRBV3-2,-,-,TRBJ1-1,TGTGCCAGCAGCCAAGAAATGGGATTCGGCGGGGCTTTCTTT,CASSQEMGFGGAFF
TRBV6-2/TRBV6-3,few,-,TRBJ1-6,TGTGCCAGCAGTTACCGCGGTCGGAACAATTCACCCCTCCACTTT,CASSYRGRNNSPLHF
TRBV28,-,TRBD1,TRBJ1-2,TGTGCCAGCAGTACCGGGACAGGGGGCGCCCGGGATGGCTACACCTTC,CASSTGTGGARDGYTF
TRBV29-1,-,TRBD1,TRBJ2-2,TGCAGCGTGCCAAGGACAGGCAACACCGGGGAGCTGTTTTTT,CSVPRTGNTGELFF
TRBV18,-,TRBD2,TRBJ2-1,TGTGCCAGCTCACCCGGACTAGCGGGAGACCACAATGAGCAGTTCTTC,CASSPGLAGDHNEQFF
TRBV6-2/TRBV6-3,-,TRBD2,TRBJ2-3,TGTGCCAGCAGCCCTAGCGGGAGGGCCGTGGATACGCAGTATTTT,CASSPSGRAVDTQYF
TRBV18,-,TRBD1,TRBJ2-7,TGTGCCAGCTCAAAAGACCAGGGGGCTCTATACGAGCAGTACTTC,CASSKDQGALYEQYF
TRBV2,-,-,TRBJ1-6,TGTGCCAGCAGTGTTTGGGGGCTTGATTCACCCCTCCACTTT,CASSVWGLDSPLHF
TRBV30,-,TRBD1,TRBJ2-6,TGTGCCTGGAGTAAATCGAGGACAGGGGGCCCTGGGGCCAACGTCCTGACTTTC,CAWSKSRTGGPGANVLTF
TRBV11-2,-,-,TRBJ1-1,TGTGCCAGCAGCTTAGATGGCAGGGGAAGGTACACTGAAGCTTTCTTT,CASSLDGRGRYTEAFF
TRBV5-4,-,-,TRBJ1-4,TGTGCCAGCAGCTTGGACAGACCTAATGAAAAACTGTTTTTT,CASSLDRPNEKLFF
TRBV19,-,-,TRBJ2-7,TGTGCCAGTAGTGCCGAGGGGGTCCTCCCCTACGAGCAGTACTTC,CASSAEGVLPYEQYF
TRBV20-1,-,TRBD1,TRBJ1-2,TGCAGTGCTAGTAAACAGGGGGCGCTTATCTATGGCTACACCTTC,CSASKQGALIYGYTF
TRBV6-1,-,-,TRBJ2-1,TGTGCCAGCAGTGAAGGCTGGGGGCAGGGGTACAATGAGCAGTTCTTC,CASSEGWGQGYNEQFF
TRBV20-1,-,-,TRBJ2-6,TGCAGTGCTAGTCAGGGGAGCTCTGGGGCCAACGTCCTGACTTTC,CSASQGSSGANVLTF
TRBV27,-,TRBD2,TRBJ2-3,TGTGCCAGCAGTTTATGGAGCGGGAGAACAGATACGCAGTATTTT,CASSLWSGRTDTQYF
TRBV6-1,-,TRBD1,TRBJ2-7,TGTGCCAGCAGTGAAGTACAGGGGAAGGGCGAGCAGTACTTC,CASSEVQGKGEQYF
TRBV4-1,-,TRBD2,TRBJ2-1,TGCGCCAGCAGCCAAGATTTAAGGGCGGGACTAGCGGGAGAGAAGACCTACAATGAGCAGTTCTTC,CASSQDLRAGLAGEKTYNEQFF
TRBV7-2,-,TRBD2,TRBJ2-5,TGTGCCAGCAGCTCGGGACTAGCGGGGGCCCCATCCCAGTACTTC,CASSSGLAGAPSQYF
TRBV28,-,-,TRBJ2-6,TGTGCCAGCTCTGGCGGGGAGAGGACGGGGGCCAACGTCCTGACTTTC,CASSGGERTGANVLTF
TRBV24-1,-,TRBD1,TRBJ2-7,TGTGCCACCAGTGATCCAGGACAGGGGTCCTACGAGCAGTACTTC,CATSDPGQGSYEQYF
TRBV6-5,once,TRBD2,TRBJ2-5,TGTGCCAGCAGTTACTCGGCTAGCGGGAGACCCGAGACCCAGTACTTC,CASSYSASGRPETQYF
TRBV10-3,once,-,TRBJ1-1,TGTGCCATCGCAGGGTTTTCGAACACTGAAGCTTTCTTT,CAIAGFSNTEAFF
TRBV19,-,TRBD1,TRBJ2-7,TGTGCCAGTAACCCGGCGACAGGGGGCTTCTACGAGCAGTACTTC,CASNPATGGFYEQYF